These T cell receptor beta chains were read from a single sample in a study of shared clonotypes between healthy human individuals. Clones were read by immunoSEQ multiplex PCR, and TCRdb kept only the in-frame ones, dropping some. The sample records a few hundred thousand clones, 60% to 70% being singletons. The sample taken for sequencing was memory CD4+ T cells sorted from blood. These receptors were collected from a young man in good health. Both conserved end residues are part of each CDR3. Fields, in order: J gene, V gene, CDR3 protein.

TRBJ2-7 TRBV29-1 CSVGSYEQYF
TRBJ2-3 TRBV28 CASSSELDSTSTDTQYF
TRBJ2-6 TRBV7-9 CASSLMGSGANVLTF
TRBJ2-1 TRBV5-5 CASSFESSRSFSYNEQFF
TRBJ2-5 TRBV7-7 CASSLVGGHETQYF
TRBJ2-1 TRBV25-1 CASSEWGQSYNEQFF
TRBJ2-2 TRBV14 CASSLLVGGTNTGELFF
TRBJ2-1 TRBV29-1 CSVEPGTGSYNEQFF
TRBJ2-3 TRBV4-1 CASSQDRGAGGGTDTQYF
TRBJ2-1 TRBV18 CASSPPTGGFSGEQFF
TRBJ2-7 TRBV25-1 CATTSGQTYEQYF
TRBJ2-7 TRBV9 CASSPPGQGWLKQYF
TRBJ1-5 TRBV7-2 CASSLATVYSNQPQHF
TRBJ1-4 TRBV2 CASSEARGRVGATNEKLFF
TRBJ2-5 TRBV28 CASSLSGGQTQYF
TRBJ2-6 TRBV30 CAWRGGTGNSGANVLTF